This record concerns one T cell receptor beta chain sequence. This CDR3 comprises 15 residues. Germline-derived CDR1 and CDR2 are MNHEY and SMNVEV (reference sequence). Trimming left V 5 bases short and J 5 bases short, with 18 bases between. The data were obtained in a study of technical replicates of blood from a handful of donors. Repertoires were generated with immunoSEQ multiplex PCR, while TCRdb's copy carries only in-frame clones and drops some. The table shows nearly 90,000 clones, with more than 85% occurring only once. The clonotype originates from a human donor in good health. The chain carries TRBV27 and TRBJ2-5, with D possibly being TRBD1 (6 bases). The sequencing sample was made of T cells isolated from PBMCs. The CDR3 DNA is TGTGCCAGCAGTATACTAGGGCCTAGGGGGGAGACCCAGTACTTC. Amino acid sequence: CASSILGPRGETQYF.